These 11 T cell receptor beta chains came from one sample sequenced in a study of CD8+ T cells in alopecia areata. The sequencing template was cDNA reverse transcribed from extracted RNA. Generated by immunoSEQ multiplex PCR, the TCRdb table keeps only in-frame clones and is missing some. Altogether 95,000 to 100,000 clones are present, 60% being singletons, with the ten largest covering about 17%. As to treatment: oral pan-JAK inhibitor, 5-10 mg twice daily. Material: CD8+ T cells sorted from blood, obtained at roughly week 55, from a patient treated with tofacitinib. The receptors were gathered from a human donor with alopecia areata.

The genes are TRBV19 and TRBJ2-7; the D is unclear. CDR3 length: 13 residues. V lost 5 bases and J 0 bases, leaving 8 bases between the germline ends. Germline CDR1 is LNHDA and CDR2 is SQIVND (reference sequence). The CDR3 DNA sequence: TGTGCCAGTAGTCCACGTTTCTCCTACGAGCAGTACTTC. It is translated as CASSPRFSYEQYF.

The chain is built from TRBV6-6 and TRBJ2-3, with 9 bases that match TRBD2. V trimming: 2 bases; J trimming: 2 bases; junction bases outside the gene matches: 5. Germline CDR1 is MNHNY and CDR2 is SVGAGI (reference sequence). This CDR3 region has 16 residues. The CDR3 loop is CASSYIIAGATDTQYF. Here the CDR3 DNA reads TGTGCCAGCAGTTACATAATAGCGGGGGCCACAGATACGCAGTATTTT.

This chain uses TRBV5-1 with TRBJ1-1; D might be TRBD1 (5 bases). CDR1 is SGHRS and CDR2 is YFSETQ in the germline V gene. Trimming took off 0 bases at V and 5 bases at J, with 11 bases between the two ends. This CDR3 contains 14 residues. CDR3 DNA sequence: TGCGCCAGCAGCTTGGGACCGGCAGGGACTGAAGCTTTCTTT. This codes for CASSLGPAGTEAFF.

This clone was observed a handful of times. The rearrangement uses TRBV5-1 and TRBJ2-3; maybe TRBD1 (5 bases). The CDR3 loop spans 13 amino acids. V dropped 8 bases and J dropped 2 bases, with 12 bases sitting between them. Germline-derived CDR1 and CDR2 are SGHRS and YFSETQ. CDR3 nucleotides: TGCGCCAGTTGGGGCAGCTCCACAGATACGCAGTATTTT. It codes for CASWGSSTDTQYF.

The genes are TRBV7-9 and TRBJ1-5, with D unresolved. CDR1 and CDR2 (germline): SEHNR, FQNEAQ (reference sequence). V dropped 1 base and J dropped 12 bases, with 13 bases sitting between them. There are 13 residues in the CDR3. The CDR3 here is CASSLVADRDQHF. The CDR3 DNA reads TGTGCCAGCAGCTTAGTAGCCGACCGGGACCAGCATTTT.

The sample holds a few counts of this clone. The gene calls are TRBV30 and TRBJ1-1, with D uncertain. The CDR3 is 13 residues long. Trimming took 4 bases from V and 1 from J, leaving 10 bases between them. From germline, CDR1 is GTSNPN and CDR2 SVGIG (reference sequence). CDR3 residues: CAWNPSQNTEAFF. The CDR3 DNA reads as TGTGCCTGGAACCCCAGCCAGAACACTGAAGCTTTCTTT.

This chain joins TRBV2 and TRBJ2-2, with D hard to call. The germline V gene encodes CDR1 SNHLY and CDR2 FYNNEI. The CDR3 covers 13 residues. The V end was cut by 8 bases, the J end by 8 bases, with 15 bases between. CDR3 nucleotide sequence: TGTGCCAGCTGGTCTAACCTAAGGGGGGAGCTGTTTTTT. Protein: CASWSNLRGELFF.

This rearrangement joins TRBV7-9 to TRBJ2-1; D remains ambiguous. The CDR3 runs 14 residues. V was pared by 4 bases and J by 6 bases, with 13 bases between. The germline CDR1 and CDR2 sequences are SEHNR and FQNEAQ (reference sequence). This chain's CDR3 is CASSWGYQSNEQFF. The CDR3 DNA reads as TGTGCCAGCAGCTGGGGTTACCAGAGCAATGAGCAGTTCTTC.

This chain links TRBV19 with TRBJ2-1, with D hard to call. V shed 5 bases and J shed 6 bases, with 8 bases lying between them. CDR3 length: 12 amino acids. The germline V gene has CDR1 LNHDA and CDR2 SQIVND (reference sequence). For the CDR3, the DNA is TGTGCCAGTAGTTTATCCCGCAATGAGCAGTTCTTC. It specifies CASSLSRNEQFF. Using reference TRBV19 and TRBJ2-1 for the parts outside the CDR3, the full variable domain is DGGITQSPKYLFRKEGQNVTLSCEQNLNHDAMYWYRQDPGQGLRLIYYSQIVNDFQKGDIAEGYSVSREKKESFPLTVTSAQKNPTAFYLCASSLSRNEQFFGPGTRLTVL.

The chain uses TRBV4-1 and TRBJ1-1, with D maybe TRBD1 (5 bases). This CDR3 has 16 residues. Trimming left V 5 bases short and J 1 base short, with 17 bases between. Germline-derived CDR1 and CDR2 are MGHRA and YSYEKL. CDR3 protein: CASSWVGTAGNTEAFF. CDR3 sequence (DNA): TGCGCCAGCAGCTGGGTCGGGACCGCGGGGAACACTGAAGCTTTCTTT.

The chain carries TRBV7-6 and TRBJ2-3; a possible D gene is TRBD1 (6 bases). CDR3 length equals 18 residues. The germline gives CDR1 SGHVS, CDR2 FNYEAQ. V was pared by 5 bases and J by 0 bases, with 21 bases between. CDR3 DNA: TGTGCCAGCAGCCTTCGACAGGATTATGACTCTAGCACAGATACGCAGTATTTT. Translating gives CASSLRQDYDSSTDTQYF.